A selection of T cell receptor beta chains follows, all from one sample in a study of identical twins. TCRdb re-analysed the 5' RACE reads in MiXCR, keeping a single row per CDR3 protein. The data contain 690,000 or so distinct CDR3 sequences, more than 6.5% of them singletons. This sample was shared with a second study, whose subject was yellow fever vaccine responses in identical twins.

Sample: PBMCs. The receptors were gathered from a woman younger than 35 in good health. The CDR3 runs from the conserved cysteine through the conserved F or W.

CDR3 protein: CASSPTPGLNTEAFF
V gene: TRBV5-1
J gene: TRBJ1-1

CDR3 protein: CASSLFGGASNAGVGQFF
V gene: TRBV19
J gene: TRBJ2-1

CDR3 protein: CASSSQGLAGRETQYF
V gene: TRBV6-2/TRBV6-3
J gene: TRBJ2-5

CDR3 protein: CASSLFLRSSYEQYF
V gene: TRBV7-9
J gene: TRBJ2-7

CDR3 protein: CASSVSPSGGQETQYF
V gene: TRBV9
J gene: TRBJ2-5

CDR3 protein: CASSSGNRDEQFF
V gene: TRBV6-2/TRBV6-3
J gene: TRBJ2-1

CDR3 protein: CASRGVGTDTQYF
V gene: TRBV5-1
J gene: TRBJ2-3

CDR3 protein: CTISFVGGEGWGYEKLFF
V gene: TRBV12-3/TRBV12-4
J gene: TRBJ1-4

CDR3 protein: CSAVVANTGELFF
V gene: TRBV20-1
J gene: TRBJ2-2

CDR3 protein: CASSFRGGGDQPQHF
V gene: TRBV7-2
J gene: TRBJ1-5

CDR3 protein: CASSKGQRSNQPQHF
V gene: TRBV19
J gene: TRBJ1-5

CDR3 protein: CASSLNRDGSWETQYF
V gene: TRBV11-2
J gene: TRBJ2-5

CDR3 protein: CASSLAPLSFHEQFF
V gene: TRBV11-1
J gene: TRBJ2-1

CDR3 protein: CASRETRGPNEKLFF
V gene: TRBV2
J gene: TRBJ1-4

CDR3 protein: CSARPPGQGNTGELFF
V gene: TRBV20-1
J gene: TRBJ2-2

CDR3 protein: CASNWYSGDQETQYF
V gene: TRBV6-1
J gene: TRBJ2-5

CDR3 protein: CASRRGTSANTGELFF
V gene: TRBV6-2/TRBV6-3
J gene: TRBJ2-2

CDR3 protein: CASSQSGTGEETQYF
V gene: TRBV4-2
J gene: TRBJ2-5

CDR3 protein: CASSRSADTQYF
V gene: TRBV12-3/TRBV12-4
J gene: TRBJ2-3

CDR3 protein: CASSVGGEANEQFF
V gene: TRBV6-1
J gene: TRBJ2-1

CDR3 protein: CASSLVGSGHPYEQYF
V gene: TRBV11-2
J gene: TRBJ2-7

CDR3 protein: CASSSGEAGYGYTF
V gene: TRBV5-1
J gene: TRBJ1-2

CDR3 protein: CASSQVLAADTQYF
V gene: TRBV4-3
J gene: TRBJ2-3

CDR3 protein: CASSQCGRVRQPQHF
V gene: TRBV23-1
J gene: TRBJ1-5

CDR3 protein: CASSPRGGLAGADTQYF
V gene: TRBV7-9
J gene: TRBJ2-3

CDR3 protein: CSARDGRTDPRRNEQFF
V gene: TRBV20-1
J gene: TRBJ2-1

CDR3 protein: CSVDGTGHSSYNEQFF
V gene: TRBV29-1
J gene: TRBJ2-1

CDR3 protein: CASSPLQGNSPLHF
V gene: TRBV7-9
J gene: TRBJ1-6

CDR3 protein: CATSRDLPRGSETQYF
V gene: TRBV15
J gene: TRBJ2-5